What follows are 8 T cell receptor beta chains derived from one specimen sequenced in a study of T cell responses to AZD1222 COVID-19 vaccine. Clones were sequenced by immunoSEQ multiplex PCR, and TCRdb holds only the in-frame ones, with some missing. The table records roughly 99,000 clones, roughly 87% of them present only once. The sample consisted of peripheral blood, taken on day 0 of AZD1222 vaccination. These receptors all stem from an adult in good health.

The chain links TRBV24-1 to TRBJ1-1, with unresolved D. Germline V lookup: CDR1 KGHDR, CDR2 SFDVKD. Between the trimmed V and J ends, which lost 3 bases and 4 bases, there was a span of 8 bases. The CDR3 has 13 residues. CDR3 nucleotide sequence: TGTGCCACCAGTGATGGGTGGACCACTGAAGCTTTCTTT. Protein: CATSDGWTTEAFF.

This clone was recorded a few times. The chain employs TRBV18 and TRBJ1-6; a possible D gene is TRBD1 (5 bases). Per the germline V gene, CDR1 is KGHSH and CDR2 is LQKENI. V lost 3 bases and J lost 6, with 9 bases in between. There are 14 residues in the CDR3. The CDR3 DNA is TGTGCCAGCTCACCGACAGTGGCTAATTCACCCCTCCACTTT. Translated: CASSPTVANSPLHF.

The CDR3, as DNA: TGTGCCAGCAGCTTTGGGACAGGGAACACCGGGGAGCTGTTTTTT. This encodes CASSFGTGNTGELFF. The V and J genes are TRBV11-3 and TRBJ2-2; 8 bases fit TRBD1. The V gene's germline CDR1 is SGHNT and CDR2 YENEEA. This CDR3 comprises 15 residues. J lost 1 base, V lost 3 bases, and 1 base had no gene match.

This clone was recorded once. The rearrangement uses TRBV21-1 and TRBJ1-2; the D segment call TRBD1 is taken from the table without a DNA check. TRBV21-1 is given as a pseudogene. This CDR3 spans 14 amino acids. CDR3 in amino acids: CASSKLGTGDGYTF. The CDR3 DNA reads TGTGCCAGCAGCAAATTGGGGACAGGGGATGGCTACACCTTC.

The chain uses TRBV12-5 and TRBJ1-3; 7 bases are shared with TRBD1. Losses at the gene ends were 2 bases for V and 2 bases for J; bases not matched to a gene: 18. Germline V lookup: CDR1 LGHNT, CDR2 FRNRAP. The CDR3 is made up of 20 amino acids. This CDR3 reads CASGLFFEYSGGKAGNTIYF. The CDR3 DNA follows: TGTGCTAGTGGTTTGTTTTTTGAGTATTCAGGGGGTAAAGCTGGAAACACCATATATTTT.

This clone was observed at least ten times. The V and J genes are TRBV12-3 or TRBV12-4 and TRBJ1-3; D is ambiguous. V gave up 3 bases and J gave up 4 bases, with 4 bases separating them. The CDR3 loop spans 12 amino acids. The CDR3: CASSFSGNTIYF. CDR3 DNA: TGTGCCAGCAGTTTTTCCGGAAACACCATATATTTT.

The V and J genes are TRBV9 and TRBJ1-3; possibly TRBD1 for D (5 bases). Germline CDR1 and CDR2: SGDLS and YYNGEE. The ends were cut back, 0 bases at V and 2 bases at J, with 12 bases in the middle. This CDR3 is built from 16 residues. CDR3 in DNA: TGTGCCAGCAGCGTAGGGGGCCCTACGCCTGGAAACACCATATATTTT. Its translation: CASSVGGPTPGNTIYF.

J is TRBJ2-2 and V is TRBV11-3; 10 nucleotides agree with TRBD1. With 7 bases clipped from V and 7 bases from J, the junction kept 9 bases outside the gene matches. CDR3 length: 15 amino acids. CDR1 SGHNT and CDR2 YENEEA come from the germline V gene. The CDR3 nucleotides read TGTGCCAGCAAGTGGGGACAGGGGTTCTTCGGGGAGCTGTTTTTT. Encoded protein: CASKWGQGFFGELFF.